The rows below give T cell receptor beta chains drawn from one sample of a study of OX40 agonist ivuxolimab in advanced cancers. The method was immunoSEQ multiplex PCR; TCRdb's version includes in-frame clones alone and lacks a portion of them. Of just under 85,000 clones listed, roughly 83% are singletons. The sample in question was CD4+ or CD8+ T cells sorted from blood, obtained in a trial of the OX40 agonist ivuxolimab. The receptors stem from an adult with an advanced solid tumor such as melanoma, head and neck, liver or kidney cancer. The CDR3 runs from the conserved cysteine through the conserved F or W. The order of the fields is D gene, V gene, J gene, clone size, CDR3 protein, CDR3 DNA. The D gene is left open where the match is weak. Only some rows state a clone size, as once, few, many or a class for expanded clones.

D: TRBD1
V: TRBV27
J: TRBJ2-7
size: NA
CDR3: CASSSPGQGAYEQYF
DNA: TGTGCCAGCAGTTCCCCGGGACAGGGGGCTTACGAGCAGTACTTC

D: TRBD1
V: TRBV7-9
J: TRBJ2-5
size: NA
CDR3: CASSFGTGSETQYF
DNA: TGTGCCAGCAGCTTCGGGACAGGATCAGAGACCCAGTACTTC

D: NA
V: TRBV7-9
J: TRBJ1-1
size: NA
CDR3: CASSRTMSDNTEAFF
DNA: TGTGCCAGCAGCCGAACAATGTCGGATAACACTGAAGCTTTCTTT

D: NA
V: TRBV27
J: TRBJ1-1
size: NA
CDR3: CASSWGAYPNTEAFF
DNA: TGTGCCAGCAGTTGGGGGGCATATCCGAACACTGAAGCTTTCTTT

D: NA
V: TRBV7-2
J: TRBJ2-5
size: NA
CDR3: CASTARAKQETQYF
DNA: TGTGCCAGCACCGCTAGGGCCAAGCAAGAGACCCAGTACTTC

D: TRBD1
V: TRBV5-1
J: TRBJ1-2
size: NA
CDR3: CASSLAGGDYGYTF
DNA: TGCGCCAGCAGCTTGGCAGGGGGCGACTATGGCTACACCTTC

D: TRBD1
V: TRBV7-9
J: TRBJ1-1
size: NA
CDR3: CASSLAGTVNTEAFF
DNA: TGTGCCAGCAGCTTAGCAGGGACAGTGAACACTGAAGCTTTCTTT

D: NA
V: TRBV7-6
J: TRBJ2-1
size: once
CDR3: CASSLVSGGRNEQFF
DNA: TGTGCCAGCAGCTTAGTCAGCGGAGGGCGCAATGAGCAGTTCTTC

D: NA
V: TRBV5-6
J: TRBJ2-7
size: NA
CDR3: CASSFFGHSAGRSYEQYF
DNA: TGTGCCAGCAGCTTTTTTGGACATTCGGCGGGACGCTCCTACGAGCAGTACTTC

D: NA
V: TRBV7-3
J: TRBJ2-1
size: NA
CDR3: CASSLTSGAGGHEQFF
DNA: TGTGCTAGCAGCTTAACGTCCGGGGCCGGAGGGCATGAGCAGTTCTTC

D: NA
V: TRBV20-1
J: TRBJ1-1
size: NA
CDR3: CSAPRGEAFF
DNA: TGCAGTGCTCCCCGAGGTGAAGCTTTCTTT

D: NA
V: TRBV9
J: TRBJ1-3
size: NA
CDR3: CASSSRPPGGEFSSGNTIYF
DNA: TGTGCCAGCAGCTCTCGCCCTCCCGGGGGAGAGTTCTCCTCTGGAAACACCATATATTTT

D: NA
V: TRBV10-3
J: TRBJ2-6
size: NA
CDR3: CAISEGESGANVLTF
DNA: TGTGCCATCAGTGAGGGGGAGTCTGGGGCCAACGTCCTGACTTTC

D: TRBD1
V: TRBV11-2
J: TRBJ1-1
size: NA
CDR3: CASSPRRQGWGNTEAFF
DNA: TGTGCCAGCAGCCCACGTCGACAGGGGTGGGGGAACACTGAAGCTTTCTTT